The 4 T cell receptor beta chains presented below share a single source sample, sequenced in a study of shared clonotypes between healthy human individuals. The protocol was immunoSEQ multiplex PCR, while the TCRdb copy is restricted to in-frame clones and leaves out a portion. This table has about 2.4 million clones, 90% to 95% appearing once. Sequenced sample: naive CD4+ T cells sorted from blood. Indicated subset: CD45RA+ positively selected. These receptors were obtained from a man aged 18 to 29 in good health.

This clone was counted once. The chain links TRBV7-9 to TRBJ1-6; D may be TRBD1 (6 bases). Trimming stripped 2 bases from V and 11 bases from J, with 13 bases between. The CDR3 sequence is 14 residues long. Germline-derived CDR1 and CDR2 are SEHNR and FQNEAQ (reference sequence). This CDR3 reads CASSLSDRIAPLHF. The CDR3 DNA follows: TGTGCCAGCAGCTTATCCGACAGGATCGCACCCCTCCACTTT. Full variable domain (outside the CDR3, taken from reference TRBV7-9 and TRBJ1-6): DTGVSQNPRHKITKRGQNVTFRCDPISEHNRLYWYRQTLGQGPEFLTYFQNEAQLEKSRLLSDRFSAERPKGSFSTLEIQRTEQGDSAMYLCASSLSDRIAPLHFGNGTRLTVT.

The gene calls are TRBV30 and TRBJ2-6, with D hard to call. V shed 2 bases and J shed 4 bases, with 6 bases lying between them. Germline assignment: CDR1 GTSNPN and CDR2 SVGIG (reference sequence). This CDR3 region has 13 residues. CDR3 nucleotides: TGTGCCTGGAGTAGGCTGGGGGCCAACGTCCTGACTTTC. It translates to CAWSRLGANVLTF.

As concerns this clone: Other DNA sequences in this sample translate to the same CDR3. The gene calls are TRBV30 and TRBJ1-4; a weak D match, TRBD1 (5 bases). V was pared by 0 bases and J by 5 bases, with 10 bases between. The germline CDR1 and CDR2 sequences are GTSNPN and SVGIG (reference sequence). This CDR3 has 14 residues. Here the CDR3 reads CAWSVRGPNEKLFF. CDR3 coding DNA: TGTGCCTGGAGTGTACGGGGACCGAATGAAAAACTGTTTTTT.

The J gene is TRBJ2-2, the V gene TRBV29-1; D may be TRBD2 (5 bases). This CDR3 has 13 amino acids. The germline V gene encodes CDR1 SQVTM and CDR2 ANQGSEA. V was cut by 4 bases and J by 1 base, with 7 bases left in between. The CDR3 spells CSVGGRNTGELFF. For the CDR3, the DNA is TGCAGCGTTGGAGGGAGGAACACCGGGGAGCTGTTTTTT.